The 8 T cell receptor beta chains below were found in one sample sequenced in a study of T cell responses to AZD1222 COVID-19 vaccine. TCRdb keeps only in-frame clones here, not all; method: immunoSEQ multiplex PCR. The table shows about 140,000 clones, with roughly 90% occurring only once. The specimen was peripheral blood, collected on day 0 of AZD1222 vaccination. The receptor source for this set is an adult in good health.

This chain connects TRBV27 to TRBJ1-5; the D gene is possibly TRBD1 (6 bases). The V and J ends lost 6 bases and 6 bases respectively, with 15 bases between them. Germline V lookup: CDR1 MNHEY, CDR2 SMNVEV (reference sequence). The CDR3 spans 14 residues. The CDR3 nucleotides are TGTGCCAGCAGCCGAGGGGAAGGGGGTCAGCCCCAGCATTTT. It codes for CASSRGEGGQPQHF.

The chain employs TRBV4-3 and TRBJ2-7; D might be TRBD2 (5 bases). V lost 1 base and J lost 1, with 14 bases in between. The germline CDR1 and CDR2 sequences are LGHNA and YSLEER. This CDR3 contains 16 residues. CDR3 protein: CASSQAVGVQSYEQYF. For the CDR3, the DNA is TGCGCCAGCAGCCAAGCGGTCGGGGTGCAATCCTACGAGCAGTACTTC.

The rearrangement joins TRBV15 to TRBJ1-3, with TRBD1 as a possible D gene (5 bases). Trimming left V 1 base short and J 4 bases short, with 11 bases between. CDR1 and CDR2 from the germline V gene are LNHNV and YYDKDF (reference sequence). There are 15 residues in the CDR3. CDR3 region: CATSRARAGGNTIYF. CDR3 coding DNA: TGTGCCACCAGCAGAGCCAGGGCTGGGGGAAACACCATATATTTT.

This chain links TRBV20-1 with TRBJ2-7; tentatively, D is TRBD1 (6 bases). The germline CDR1 and CDR2 sequences are DFQATT and SNEGSKA (reference sequence). The CDR3 spans 13 residues. Deletions cut 3 bases from V and 4 bases from J, with 13 bases between. The chain's CDR3 is CSASSRGSYEQYF. For the CDR3, the DNA is TGCAGTGCTAGTAGTAGGGGGTCTTACGAGCAGTACTTC.

As to this clone: The identical CDR3 is also encoded by other nucleotide sequences in the sample. The chain carries TRBV29-1 and TRBJ2-7; either TRBD1 or TRBD2 may fit D (5 bases each). Per the germline V gene, CDR1 is SQVTM and CDR2 is ANQGSEA. The CDR3 is 13 amino acids. The V end lost 4 bases, the J end lost 2 bases, and 12 bases lay between the germline ends. The DNA of the CDR3 is TGCAGCGTTGGACGAGGGGTCACCTACGAGCAGTACTTC. Translation: CSVGRGVTYEQYF.

The genes are TRBV30 and TRBJ2-7, with TRBD2 identical over 8 bases. The CDR3 extends over 12 amino acids. The V and J ends lost 7 bases and 2 bases, in that order; junction bases with no gene match: 4. The germline V gene encodes CDR1 GTSNPN and CDR2 SVGIG (reference sequence). The CDR3 is CASAGVTYEQYF. CDR3 coding DNA: TGTGCCTCAGCGGGAGTCACCTACGAGCAGTACTTC.

V usage is TRBV5-1 and J usage is TRBJ2-5, with 8 bases matching TRBD2. After removal of 2 bases from V and 3 bases from J, the junction contained 6 bases not matched to a gene. The germline CDR1 and CDR2 sequences are SGHRS and YFSETQ. The CDR3 spans 15 residues. The CDR3 loop is CASSFRGGLEETQYF. DNA of the CDR3: TGCGCCAGCAGCTTTCGGGGGGGCCTGGAAGAGACCCAGTACTTC.

The chain recombines TRBV9 with TRBJ2-7; 9 bases align to TRBD1. The germline gives CDR1 SGDLS, CDR2 YYNGEE. The CDR3 runs 15 residues. Unmatched junction bases numbered 6, after V lost 0 bases and J lost 5 bases. As DNA, the CDR3 is TGTGCCAGCAGCGTAGGCTGGGACAGGGCACACGAGCAGTACTTC. Its translation: CASSVGWDRAHEQYF.